This entry lists 28 T cell receptor beta chains sequenced from one sample in a study of shared clonotypes between healthy human individuals. Profiling relied on immunoSEQ multiplex PCR, and the TCRdb table lists in-frame clones only, not all of them. This sample has approximately 2.4 million clones; 95% occur once, and the top ten carry approximately 0.13%. Sequenced input: naive CD4+ T cells sorted from blood. The sample's subset: CD45RA+ positively selected. The receptors were sampled from a man between 18 and 29 years old in good health.

This chain joins TRBV4-3 and TRBJ2-3; 8 bases map to TRBD1. This CDR3 spans 17 amino acids. Germline V gene data show CDR1 as LGHNA and CDR2 as YSLEER. J gave up 0 bases and V 0 bases, and 5 bases lay outside the gene matches. CDR3 protein: CASSQDPGTGSTDTQYF. The DNA of the CDR3 is TGCGCCAGCAGCCAAGATCCAGGGACAGGTAGCACAGATACGCAGTATTTT.

The CDR3 spells CASSYLDKGANVLTF. The CDR3 DNA sequence: TGTGCCAGCAGTTATCTGGACAAGGGGGCCAACGTCCTGACTTTC. The chain uses TRBV6-5 and TRBJ2-6; D is perhaps TRBD1 (5 bases). CDR3 size: 15 residues. Trimming removed 3 bases at V and 4 bases at J, with 10 bases between. The germline V gene has CDR1 MNHEY and CDR2 SVGAGI.

The chain combines TRBV4-2 with TRBJ2-7; tentatively, D is TRBD2 (6 bases). The CDR3 spans 16 residues. The germline CDR1 and CDR2 sequences are LGHNA and YNFKEQ. Between the trimmed V and J ends, which lost 0 bases and 3 bases, there was a span of 15 bases. Here the CDR3 reads CASSQDSRGANYEQYF. The CDR3 region has the DNA TGTGCCAGCAGCCAAGATTCCCGCGGGGCAAACTACGAGCAGTACTTC.

CDR3 sequence reads: CASSLARGSGNTEAFF. The CDR3 coding sequence is TGTGCCAGCAGCTTAGCCCGAGGATCAGGGAACACTGAAGCTTTCTTT. The rearrangement links TRBV7-9 to TRBJ1-1; no clear D gene. Per the germline V gene, CDR1 is SEHNR and CDR2 is FQNEAQ (reference sequence). The V and J ends lost 0 bases and 1 base respectively, with 12 bases between them. The CDR3 loop spans 16 amino acids.

V is TRBV25-1 and J is TRBJ2-3; D is unresolved. V gave up 3 bases and J gave up 0 bases, with 10 bases separating them. This CDR3 contains 15 residues. Germline CDR1 reads MGHDK; CDR2 reads SYGVNS. In DNA, the CDR3 is TGTGCCAGCAGTGACCCCGGCAGGAGCACAGATACGCAGTATTTT. Protein: CASSDPGRSTDTQYF.

The chain combines TRBV2 with TRBJ1-4, with TRBD1 matching over 8 bases. The CDR3 runs 15 residues. Germline loops: CDR1 SNHLY, CDR2 FYNNEI. The ends lost 6 bases at V and 4 bases at J; junction bases unmatched: 7. The CDR3 here is CASRPTGGSNEKLFF. The DNA of the CDR3 is TGTGCCAGCAGGCCTACAGGGGGTAGTAATGAAAAACTGTTTTTT.

Of note for this clone: The same CDR3 also results from other DNA sequences found in this sample. This chain joins TRBV5-4 and TRBJ2-3, with D perhaps TRBD1 or TRBD2 (5 bases each). V lost 0 bases to trimming and J lost 1 base, with 9 bases between them. CDR3 length equals 15 residues. Germline V gene data show CDR1 as SGHNT and CDR2 as YYREEE (reference sequence). The CDR3 coding sequence is TGTGCCAGCAGCTTGGGGCAGGGAGGCACAGATACGCAGTATTTT. Amino acid sequence: CASSLGQGGTDTQYF.

The rearrangement links TRBV2 to TRBJ1-6; 7 bases line up with TRBD1. Losses at the gene ends were 5 bases for V and 2 bases for J; bases not matched to a gene: 6. CDR3 length: 16 amino acids. CDR1 and CDR2 from the germline V gene are SNHLY and FYNNEI. The CDR3 loop reads CASSPRGATYNSPLHF. CDR3 DNA: TGTGCCAGCAGTCCCAGGGGGGCAACCTATAATTCACCCCTCCACTTT.

The chain combines TRBV7-2 with TRBJ2-7; D unclear. Trimming took off 5 bases at V and 7 bases at J, with 9 bases between the two ends. This CDR3 comprises 11 residues. The germline V gene encodes CDR1 SGHTA and CDR2 FQGNSA. CDR3 bases: TGTGCCAGCAGCCGATTGGGGGAGCAGTACTTC. Protein sequence: CASSRLGEQYF.

V usage is TRBV13 and J usage is TRBJ1-4; D is unclear. Germline CDR1 reads PRHDT; CDR2 reads FYEKMQ (reference sequence). There are 15 residues in the CDR3. Trimming removed 2 bases from V and 3 bases from J, with 10 bases in between. The chain's CDR3 is CASSLWGNSNEKLFF. The CDR3 DNA is TGTGCCAGCAGCTTATGGGGAAACTCTAATGAAAAACTGTTTTTT.

This chain connects TRBV5-1 to TRBJ2-3, with unresolved D. This CDR3 is built from 16 residues. Germline V gene sequence: CDR1 SGHRS, CDR2 YFSETQ. V lost 1 base to trimming and J lost 2 bases, with 14 bases between them. The CDR3 reads CASSLRSQVLTDTQYF. The DNA for the CDR3 is TGCGCCAGCAGCTTGAGGTCCCAGGTTCTCACAGATACGCAGTATTTT.

The V and J genes are TRBV18 and TRBJ2-5, with 7 positions matching TRBD2. The length of the CDR3 is 14 residues. V was clipped by 3 bases and J by 0 bases; unmatched bases: 1. Germline-derived CDR1 and CDR2 are KGHSH and LQKENI. CDR3 DNA sequence: TGTGCCAGCTCACCCGGACTAGACCAAGAGACCCAGTACTTC. Amino acids: CASSPGLDQETQYF. Supplemented by reference TRBV18 and TRBJ2-5, the full variable domain reads NAGVMQNPRHLVRRRGQEARLRCSPMKGHSHVYWYRQLPEEGLKFMVYLQKENIIDESGMPKERFSAEFPKEGPSILRIQQVVRGDSAAYFCASSPGLDQETQYFGPGTRLLVL.

The V and J genes are TRBV27 and TRBJ1-6; the match to TRBD1 covers 9 bases. CDR1 and CDR2 (germline): MNHEY, SMNVEV (reference sequence). The CDR3 is 15 residues long. V was pared by 5 bases and J by 7 bases, with 6 bases of the junction left unmatched. CDR3 sequence: CASSPGTGWNSPLHF. CDR3 DNA sequence: TGTGCCAGCAGTCCGGGGACAGGGTGGAATTCACCCCTCCACTTT.

The chain links TRBV28 to TRBJ2-2, with D perhaps being TRBD1 or TRBD2 (6 bases each). This CDR3 is built from 15 residues. Germline CDR1 reads MDHEN; CDR2 reads SYDVKM. The V end was cut by 7 bases, the J end by 6 bases, with 18 bases between. The CDR3 spells CASTKGGQGAGELFF. DNA for the CDR3: TGTGCCAGCACCAAAGGGGGGCAGGGCGCCGGGGAGCTGTTTTTT.

The genes are TRBV11-3 and TRBJ2-7; D remains unclear. CDR1 is SGHNT and CDR2 is YENEEA in the germline V gene. CDR3 length equals 12 residues. V lost 4 bases and J 2 bases, leaving 6 bases between the germline ends. For the CDR3, the DNA is TGTGCCAGCAGCTCCTCAACCTACGAGCAGTACTTC. Amino acid sequence: CASSSSTYEQYF. Using reference TRBV11-3 and TRBJ2-7 for the parts outside the CDR3, the full variable domain is EAGVVQSPRYKIIEKKQPVAFWCNPISGHNTLYWYLQNLGQGPELLIRYENEEAVDDSQLPKDRFSAERLKGVDSTLKIQPAELGDSAVYLCASSSSTYEQYFGPGTRLTVT.

The J gene is TRBJ2-3, the V gene TRBV18, with no clear D. The CDR3 has 16 amino acids. Germline V CDR1 and CDR2: KGHSH, LQKENI. V lost 6 bases and J lost 0, with 16 bases in between. The CDR3 reads CASSLLYDGSTDTQYF. Here the CDR3 DNA reads TGTGCCAGCTCCCTCCTTTACGACGGTAGCACAGATACGCAGTATTTT.

A single count supports this clone. CDR3 sequence reads: CARSHRTGRNYGYTF. In DNA, the CDR3 is TGTGCCAGAAGCCATCGGACAGGGAGAAACTATGGCTACACCTTC. V gene TRBV5-3 combines with J gene TRBJ1-2; 8 bases align to TRBD1. TRBV5-3 is sorted into the ORF group, with uncertain function. J was trimmed by 2 bases and V by 4 bases; bases with no gene match: 7. This CDR3 comprises 15 residues.

This clone was detected once. This chain links TRBV5-4 with TRBJ2-3; 12 nucleotides align to TRBD2. Germline CDR1 is SGHNT and CDR2 is YYREEE (reference sequence). This CDR3 comprises 16 residues. V was pared by 4 bases and J by 4 bases, with 7 bases of the junction left unmatched. CDR3 DNA: TGTGCCAGCAGCCTGACACTAGCGGGAGGCTCAGATACGCAGTATTTT. Its translation is CASSLTLAGGSDTQYF.

The chain links TRBV28 to TRBJ1-1, with 8 bases aligning to TRBD1. J gave up 9 bases and V 6 bases, and 12 bases lay outside the gene matches. Germline CDR1 reads MDHEN; CDR2 reads SYDVKM. The CDR3 sequence is 14 residues long. CDR3 amino acids: CASRVTGGGQKAFF. The CDR3 coding sequence is TGTGCCAGCAGAGTTACAGGGGGGGGTCAGAAAGCTTTCTTT.

This chain links TRBV10-3 with TRBJ2-1; a weak D match, TRBD1 (6 bases). V lost 3 bases and J lost 9, with 18 bases in between. The germline V gene encodes CDR1 ENHRY and CDR2 SYGVKD. This CDR3 comprises 15 residues. DNA for the CDR3: TGTGCCATCAGTGATGGGGGCCCCCGAGTAGTTGAGCAGTTCTTC. Translating gives CAISDGGPRVVEQFF.

This clone was found once. V gene TRBV5-1 combines with J gene TRBJ2-3; possible D gene TRBD1, 5 bases. Trimming took off 5 bases at V and 4 bases at J, with 17 bases between the two ends. Germline CDR1 SGHRS, CDR2 YFSETQ. The CDR3 runs 15 residues. CDR3 residues: CASRPLWGRADTQYF. The CDR3 nucleotides are TGCGCCAGCAGGCCCTTGTGGGGCCGGGCAGATACGCAGTATTTT.

The chain has TRBV29-1 and TRBJ1-1; D is undetermined. CDR3 length: 12 residues. The V and J ends lost 6 bases and 0 bases respectively, with 8 bases between them. Germline lookup yields CDR1 SQVTM and CDR2 ANQGSEA. CDR3: CSVTWVNTEAFF. In nucleotides, the CDR3 is TGCAGCGTGACTTGGGTGAACACTGAAGCTTTCTTT.

The rearrangement links TRBV4-1 to TRBJ2-1; weak D call: TRBD1 (5 bases). CDR3 length equals 17 residues. Trimming removed 0 bases from V and 4 bases from J, with 16 bases in between. Germline CDR1 and CDR2: MGHRA and YSYEKL. The CDR3 spells CASSQDDIGVPYNEQFF. The CDR3 coding sequence is TGCGCCAGCAGCCAAGATGATATAGGGGTACCGTACAATGAGCAGTTCTTC.

This clone has more than one count but fewer than ten. The chain employs TRBV5-4 and TRBJ2-7; TRBD2 matches at 10 bases. The CDR3 loop spans 15 amino acids. J was trimmed by 0 bases and V by 3 bases; bases with no gene match: 3. CDR1 is SGHNT, CDR2 YYREEE, per germline (reference sequence). The CDR3 bases are TGTGCCAGCAGCTCCTCTAGCGGGAGCTCCTACGAGCAGTACTTC. Its protein is CASSSSSGSSYEQYF.

This rearrangement joins TRBV4-3 to TRBJ1-2, with D hard to call. V dropped 0 bases and J dropped 6 bases, with 14 bases sitting between them. The CDR3 is 15 residues long. Germline lookup yields CDR1 LGHNA and CDR2 YSLEER. The CDR3 nucleotides are TGCGCCAGCAGCCAAGATCAAGGGCAAATTAATGGCTACACCTTC. It is translated as CASSQDQGQINGYTF.

This clone was picked up one time. This specimen includes other DNA sequences encoding the same CDR3. V and J are TRBV30 and TRBJ1-6; 7 bases are shared with TRBD1. The V gene's germline CDR1 is GTSNPN and CDR2 SVGIG (reference sequence). Trimming took 4 bases from V and 7 from J; bases not matched to a gene: 4. The CDR3 loop spans 13 amino acids. The CDR3 DNA reads TGTGCCTGGAATGGACAGGACAATTCACCCCTCCACTTT. This translates into CAWNGQDNSPLHF.

The V gene is TRBV5-1, the J gene TRBJ2-7, with a tentative D call TRBD1 (5 bases). Germline V gene data show CDR1 as SGHRS and CDR2 as YFSETQ. This CDR3 has 13 residues. Trimming left V 4 bases short and J 5 bases short, with 13 bases between. CDR3 DNA: TGCGCCAGCAGCCCCGACAGCCTGGACGAGCAGTACTTC. Translated, it gives CASSPDSLDEQYF.

Concerning this clone itself: This specimen includes other DNA sequences encoding the same CDR3. The chain has TRBV2 and TRBJ2-7; D is unclear. The CDR3 is 11 amino acids. Germline CDR1 reads SNHLY; CDR2 reads FYNNEI. Trimming pared 6 bases from V and 4 bases from J, leaving 7 bases between. CDR3 loop: CASRDTYEQYF. CDR3 in DNA: TGTGCCAGCAGGGATACTTACGAGCAGTACTTC.